This TCR beta chain was sequenced in a study of blood T cell repertoires in COVID-19. Looking at the study overall: Samples of COVID-19 (acute and convalescent) were obtained from the United States, Italy and Spain. Sources were T cells, B-cell-depleted T cells, or PBMCs; the material itself was cDNA or gDNA.

V lost 3 bases and J lost 2, with 7 bases in between. Germline V gene data show CDR1 as KGHSH and CDR2 as LQKENI. CDR3 size: 13 residues. As regards this clone: The identical CDR3 is also encoded by other nucleotide sequences in the sample.

Original analysis: Amplifying reference gene primers gave estimates of nucleated cell counts. Libraries were prepared by immunoSEQ multiplex PCR; TCRdb keeps only in-frame clonotypes and omits some of them. V, J and clone size are those of that table, while D and trimming were read from the DNA. The sample yields about 150,000 clones, around 80% seen once. The receptor's source is a woman aged 45-59 years with acute or convalescent COVID-19. Sequencing used peripheral blood. The rearrangement joins TRBV18 to TRBJ1-2; D perhaps matches TRBD1 (5 bases). The CDR3 DNA is TGTGCCAGCTCACCGACAGAAAACTATGGCTACACCTTC. Encoded protein: CASSPTENYGYTF.